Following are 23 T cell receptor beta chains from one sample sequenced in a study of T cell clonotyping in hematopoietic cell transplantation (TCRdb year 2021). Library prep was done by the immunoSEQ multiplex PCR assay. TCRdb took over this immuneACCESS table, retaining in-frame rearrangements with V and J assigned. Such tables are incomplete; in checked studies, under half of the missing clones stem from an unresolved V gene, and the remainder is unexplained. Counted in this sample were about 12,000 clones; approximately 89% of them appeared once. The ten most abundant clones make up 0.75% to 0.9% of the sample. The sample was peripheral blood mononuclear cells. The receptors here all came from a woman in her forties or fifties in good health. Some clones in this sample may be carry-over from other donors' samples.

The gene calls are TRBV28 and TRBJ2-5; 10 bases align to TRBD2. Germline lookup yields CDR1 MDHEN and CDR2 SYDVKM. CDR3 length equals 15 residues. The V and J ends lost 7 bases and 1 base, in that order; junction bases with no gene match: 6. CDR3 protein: CASNPSGGPQETQYF. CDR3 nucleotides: TGTGCCAGCAACCCTAGCGGGGGCCCCCAAGAGACCCAGTACTTC.

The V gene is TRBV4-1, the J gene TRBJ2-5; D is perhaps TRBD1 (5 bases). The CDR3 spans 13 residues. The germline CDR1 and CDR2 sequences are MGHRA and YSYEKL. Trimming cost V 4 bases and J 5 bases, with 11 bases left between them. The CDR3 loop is CASSRGPLETQYF. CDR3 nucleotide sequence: TGCGCCAGCAGCCGGGGCCCCTTGGAGACCCAGTACTTC.

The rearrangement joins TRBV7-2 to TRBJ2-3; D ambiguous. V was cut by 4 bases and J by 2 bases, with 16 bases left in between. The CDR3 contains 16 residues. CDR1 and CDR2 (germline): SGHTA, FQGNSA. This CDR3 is CASSSILVTPTDTQYF. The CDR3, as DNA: TGTGCCAGCAGCTCGATTTTAGTAACGCCCACAGATACGCAGTATTTT.

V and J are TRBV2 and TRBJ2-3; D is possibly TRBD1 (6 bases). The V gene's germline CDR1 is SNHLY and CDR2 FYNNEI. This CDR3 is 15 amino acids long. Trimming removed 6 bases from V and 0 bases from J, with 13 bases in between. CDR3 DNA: TGTGCCAGCAGAGAGAGGACAGCTAGCACAGATACGCAGTATTTT. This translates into CASRERTASTDTQYF.

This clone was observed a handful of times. As DNA, the CDR3 is TGTGCCAGCATAGGGAACACTGAAGCTTTCTTT. As protein: CASIGNTEAFF. The chain is built from TRBV28 and TRBJ1-1; D not certain. CDR3 length: 11 residues. Trimming cost V 7 bases and J 1 base, with 4 bases left between them. Per the germline V gene, CDR1 is MDHEN and CDR2 is SYDVKM.

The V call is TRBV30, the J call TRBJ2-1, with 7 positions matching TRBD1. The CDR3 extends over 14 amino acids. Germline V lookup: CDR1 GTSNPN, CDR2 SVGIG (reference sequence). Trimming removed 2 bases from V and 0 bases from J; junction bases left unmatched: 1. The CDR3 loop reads CAWSRQGSYNEQFF. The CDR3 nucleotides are TGTGCCTGGAGTCGACAGGGCTCCTACAATGAGCAGTTCTTC.

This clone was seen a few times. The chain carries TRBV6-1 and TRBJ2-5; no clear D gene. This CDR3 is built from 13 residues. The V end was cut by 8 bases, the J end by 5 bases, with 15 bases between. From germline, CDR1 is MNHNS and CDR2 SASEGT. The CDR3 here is CASRLDHGETQYF. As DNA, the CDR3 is TGTGCCAGCCGGCTAGACCACGGGGAGACCCAGTACTTC.

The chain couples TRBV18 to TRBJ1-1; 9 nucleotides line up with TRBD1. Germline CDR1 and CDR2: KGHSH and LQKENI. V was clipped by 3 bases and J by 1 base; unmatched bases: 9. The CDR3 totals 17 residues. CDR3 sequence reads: CASSPRQGDTRNTEAFF. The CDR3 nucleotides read TGTGCCAGCTCACCGCGACAGGGGGACACAAGGAACACTGAAGCTTTCTTT. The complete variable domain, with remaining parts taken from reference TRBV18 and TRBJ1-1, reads NAGVMQNPRHLVRRRGQEARLRCSPMKGHSHVYWYRQLPEEGLKFMVYLQKENIIDESGMPKERFSAEFPKEGPSILRIQQVVRGDSAAYFCASSPRQGDTRNTEAFFGQGTRLTVV.

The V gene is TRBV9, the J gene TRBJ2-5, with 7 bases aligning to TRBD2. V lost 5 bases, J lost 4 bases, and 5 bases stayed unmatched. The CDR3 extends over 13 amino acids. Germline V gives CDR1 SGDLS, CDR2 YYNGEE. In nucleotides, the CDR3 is TGTGCCAGCAGTGCCCTAGCGGCAGAGACCCAGTACTTC. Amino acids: CASSALAAETQYF.

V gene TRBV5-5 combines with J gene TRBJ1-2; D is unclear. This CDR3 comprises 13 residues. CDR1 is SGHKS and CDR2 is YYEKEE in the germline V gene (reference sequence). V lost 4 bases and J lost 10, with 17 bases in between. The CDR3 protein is CASSPEWEGNYTF. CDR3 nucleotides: TGTGCCAGCAGCCCCGAGTGGGAGGGAAACTACACCTTC.

CDR3 in amino acids: CASSVSSGTGGFEQFF. The CDR3 DNA is TGTGCCAGCAGTGTGTCTTCCGGGACAGGGGGCTTTGAGCAGTTCTTC. The chain couples TRBV6-1 to TRBJ2-1, with 12 positions matching TRBD1. Per the germline V gene, CDR1 is MNHNS and CDR2 is SASEGT. The CDR3 length is 16 residues. V dropped 4 bases and J dropped 9; count of bases not matched to a gene: 10.

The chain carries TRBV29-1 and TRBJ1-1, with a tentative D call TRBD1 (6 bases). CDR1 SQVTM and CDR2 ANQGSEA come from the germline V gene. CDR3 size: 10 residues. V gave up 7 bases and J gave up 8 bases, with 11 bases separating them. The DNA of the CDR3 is TGCAGCGGGAAGACAGGAGAAGCTTTCTTT. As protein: CSGKTGEAFF.

CDR3 DNA sequence: TGTGCCAGCAGTTTACGGGGACAGCGGACCTACGAGCAGTACTTC. Amino acid sequence: CASSLRGQRTYEQYF. The genes are TRBV27 and TRBJ2-7, with TRBD1 matching 7 bases. V dropped 2 bases and J dropped 2; count of bases not matched to a gene: 6. CDR1 is MNHEY, CDR2 SMNVEV, per germline (reference sequence). The CDR3 spans 15 residues.

CDR3 sequence (DNA): TGCGCCAGCAGCCAAGATCTCAGAGGACTTGCCTCCTACGAGCAGTACTTC. Its translation is CASSQDLRGLASYEQYF. The chain links TRBV4-3 to TRBJ2-7; tentative D call: TRBD2 (5 bases). V shed 0 bases and J shed 0 bases, with 15 bases lying between them. This CDR3 has 17 residues. The germline V gene has CDR1 LGHNA and CDR2 YSLEER.

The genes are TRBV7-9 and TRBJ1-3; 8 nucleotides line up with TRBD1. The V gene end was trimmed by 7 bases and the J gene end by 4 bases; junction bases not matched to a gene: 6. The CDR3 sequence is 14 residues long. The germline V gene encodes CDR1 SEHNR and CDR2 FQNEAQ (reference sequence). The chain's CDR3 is CASILRGQGNTIYF. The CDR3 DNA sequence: TGTGCCAGCATCCTCAGGGGGCAGGGAAACACCATATATTTT.

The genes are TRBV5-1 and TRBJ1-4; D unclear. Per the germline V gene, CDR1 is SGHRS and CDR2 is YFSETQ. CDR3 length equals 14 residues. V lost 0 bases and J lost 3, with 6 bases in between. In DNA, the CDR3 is TGCGCCAGCAGCTTGGGAGGTCCTAATGAAAAACTGTTTTTT. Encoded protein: CASSLGGPNEKLFF.

In nucleotides, the CDR3 is TGCGCCAGCAGCTGGGGACAGGGCACCTACAATGAGCAGTTCTTC. This gives the protein CASSWGQGTYNEQFF. This sequence joins TRBV5-1 and TRBJ2-1; 9 bases are a match to TRBD1. The CDR3 is 15 residues long. CDR1 SGHRS and CDR2 YFSETQ come from the germline V gene. With V trimmed by 3 bases and J by 2 bases, 3 bases remained unmatched.

The CDR3 spells CAISSSGTTDTQYF. The CDR3 DNA sequence: TGTGCCATCAGCTCTAGCGGGACCACAGATACGCAGTATTTT. The chain couples TRBV10-3 to TRBJ2-3; TRBD2 agrees at 9 bases. The CDR3 is 14 amino acids. The V gene end was trimmed by 6 bases and the J gene end by 2 bases; junction bases not matched to a gene: 3. CDR1 and CDR2 (germline): ENHRY, SYGVKD.

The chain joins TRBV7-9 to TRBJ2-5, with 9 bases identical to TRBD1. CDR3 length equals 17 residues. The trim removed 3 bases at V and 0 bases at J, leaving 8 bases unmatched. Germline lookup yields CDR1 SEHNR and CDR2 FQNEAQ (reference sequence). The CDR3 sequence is CASSFPLRTGDQETQYF. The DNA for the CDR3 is TGTGCCAGCAGCTTCCCTTTGAGGACAGGGGACCAAGAGACCCAGTACTTC.

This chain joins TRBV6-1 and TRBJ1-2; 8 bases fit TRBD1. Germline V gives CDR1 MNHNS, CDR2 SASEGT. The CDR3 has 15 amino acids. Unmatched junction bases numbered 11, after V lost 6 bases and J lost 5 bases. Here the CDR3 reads CASREQGVRVYGYTF. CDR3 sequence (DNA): TGTGCCAGCAGAGAACAGGGGGTTAGAGTGTATGGCTACACCTTC.

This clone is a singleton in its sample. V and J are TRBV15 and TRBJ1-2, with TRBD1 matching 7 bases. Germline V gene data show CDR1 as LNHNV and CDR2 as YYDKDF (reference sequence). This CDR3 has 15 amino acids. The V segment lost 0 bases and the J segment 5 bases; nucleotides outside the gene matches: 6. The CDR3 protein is CATSRDRPRGYGYTF. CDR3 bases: TGTGCCACCAGCAGAGATCGACCCAGGGGGTATGGCTACACCTTC.

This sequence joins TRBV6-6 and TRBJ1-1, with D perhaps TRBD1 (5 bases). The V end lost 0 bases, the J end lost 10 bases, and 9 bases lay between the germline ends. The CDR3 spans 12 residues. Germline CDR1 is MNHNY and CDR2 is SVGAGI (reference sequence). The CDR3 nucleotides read TGTGCCAGCAGTTACTCCGCGGGGGGAGCTTTCTTT. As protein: CASSYSAGGAFF.

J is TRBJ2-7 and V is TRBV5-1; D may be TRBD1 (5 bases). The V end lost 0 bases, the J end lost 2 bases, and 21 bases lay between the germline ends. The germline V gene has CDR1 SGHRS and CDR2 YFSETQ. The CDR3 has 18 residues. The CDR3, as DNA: TGCGCCAGCAGCTTGGGGTTTTATGGGAAAGGGGAAACCTACGAGCAGTACTTC. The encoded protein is CASSLGFYGKGETYEQYF.